In its sample, the clone carrying this T cell receptor (beta chain) was seen a few times. TCRdb called the 5' RACE reads again in MiXCR, with one record for every CDR3 protein. In the table there are 500,000 to 650,000 distinct CDR3 sequences, 17% of which are singletons. V gave up 5 bases and J gave up 0 bases, with 11 bases separating them. The germline V gene has CDR1 LNHDA and CDR2 SQIVND (reference sequence). CDR3 size: 14 residues. This sample was taken from a study of T cells after yellow fever vaccination. This chain joins TRBV19 and TRBJ2-7; no reliable D call. Sequenced here: PBMCs, sampled less than 6 days after the first yellow fever vaccination. The source of this sequence is a man between 18 and 35 years old who received the YFV17D yellow fever vaccine. The CDR3 sequence is CASSPGLHSYEQYV. In DNA form, the CDR3 reads TGTGCCAGTAGTCCGGGTCTCCACTCCTACGAGCAGTACGTC.